The source of this T cell receptor beta chain is a study of T cell responses to AZD1222 COVID-19 vaccine (dated by TCRdb to about 2021). Background on the whole study: A total of approximately 240 trial participants underwent TCR sequencing, of whom around 210 had received two doses of AZD1222 and about 25 had received two doses of the MenACWY control vaccine. Enrollment into the trials was organized by age into subgroups of 18-55, 56-69 and 70-plus years, and those subgroups contained roughly 160, 29 and 62 TCR-sequenced participants, respectively. Results and caveats for the whole study, not just this receptor: Reportedly, close to half of the unique spike-specific TCRs recognized epitopes lying outside the regions that are mutated in the B.1.351 and B.1.1.7 variants. Participants were mostly white British, with more females than males. The authors suggested clonal diversity may have been underestimated. A significant rise in spike-specific TCR breadth and depth was observed after two AZD1222 doses relative to day 0 and relative to MenACWY recipients. CD4 TCRs associated with the vaccine covered the entire spike protein, and the dominant responses were in regions 160-218 and 743-854. Because no day 14 peak-response samples were available, the repertoires could be characterized only after the peak T cell response. Conclusions about previously exposed vaccinees are limited because only six or seven AZD1222 recipients were SARS-CoV-2 seropositive at baseline. The 56-69-year group was small, and its depth increase did not reach significance, likely because of low power.

Details on this clone: This clone's antigen is unknown. No much larger clone is present one base from it, and per-base qualities are unavailable.

Taken with the paper, the label for time point translates to: about 28 days (+/-7) after the second vaccine dose. AZD1222 recipients whose second dose came at about 4 weeks and those whose second dose came at about 12 weeks were combined into one group, since spike-specific TCR depth and breadth did not differ between the two schedules. Vaccinee samples came from UK trials COV001 and COV002, including a single-blind randomized controlled phase 2/3 trial of AZD1222 (ChAdOx1 nCoV-19) in healthy adults. Trial participant PBMC samples were collected at day 0 and day 28 after the second dose for TCRbeta chain sequencing. The CDR3 regions of human TCRbeta chains were subjected to immunosequencing. As for the authors' bioinformatics: Repertoire TCRs were checked for matches against a reference library of SARS-CoV-2-specific TCRs that had been generated using the MIRA antigen-specificity platform. Breadth was defined as the fraction of unique TCRs that were SARS-CoV-2-associated, and depth was defined as the fraction of total T cells that were SARS-CoV-2-associated. Using the MIRA data, each spike-specific TCR was assigned both to the spike region to which the TCR was reactive and to a CD4 or CD8 class. Log10-transformed breadth and depth values were compared by one-way ANOVA with Sidak's multiple comparisons tests. Here the immuneACCESS table is served through TCRdb, limited to in-frame sequences with V and J called. Missing clones are a known gap in these copies; in checked studies unresolved V genes cover under half, and the rest lacks a known reason. The DNA gave D and trimming, while V, J and clone size come from that table. Here the sample has tens of thousands of clones; approximately 89% occur a single time. 28% of the sample rests with the top ten.

The CDR3, cysteine through phenylalanine, is 15 amino acids long. The sequence is cut down to CDR3 DNA, 45 bases in frame from base 1. The germline V gene supplies CDR1 SGHTA and CDR2 FQGNSA. V is pruned by 2 bases and J by 5 bases, leaving 6 bases of the junction without a gene match. The sequence links TRBV7-2 to TRBJ2-3, with 8 junctional bases fitting TRBD2. The sample consisted of peripheral blood, taken 28 days after the second AZD1222 dose. The TCR comes from an adult who received the AZD1222 COVID-19 vaccine. This receptor has the CDR3 CASSLLGLAGDTQYF. The nucleotides are TGTGCCAGCAGCTTACTGGGGCTAGCGGGAGATACGCAGTATTTT.